The present T cell receptor beta chain was sequenced within a study of shared clonotypes between healthy human individuals. Germline CDR1 and CDR2: MDHEN and SYDVKM. Trimming removed 3 bases from V and 2 bases from J, with 10 bases in between. This CDR3 comprises 14 residues. Assay used: immunoSEQ multiplex PCR; TCRdb lists only in-frame clones, some missing. Altogether about 1 million clones are present, around 78% being singletons, with the ten largest covering around 0.47%. This TCR derives from a young man in good health. Some clones in this sample may be carry-over from other donors' samples. Sequencing was performed on memory CD4+ T cells from PBMCs. Subset noted: CD45RA-negative fraction. The V and J genes are TRBV28 and TRBJ1-2; no clear D. As DNA, the CDR3 is TGTGCCAGCAGTTTGGGCGGAAAAAACTATGGCTACACCTTC. Its translation is CASSLGGKNYGYTF.